Shown below are 23 T cell receptor beta chains from a single sample sequenced in a study of CD8+CD57+ T cells in acquired aplastic anemia. Genomic DNA constituted the template upon which TCR beta VDJ and CDR3 profiling was performed. Via MiXCR, TCRdb re-called the reads, giving one row per CDR3 protein. The profile covers about 190,000 distinct CDR3 sequences, with about 53% appearing a single time and approximately 15% taken by the ten largest. The sequenced material came from sorted CD4+, CD8+, or CD8+CD57+ T cells (not recorded which) from PBMCs. The receptors derive from a human donor in good health, serving as a control.

This clonotype has more than one count but fewer than ten. The rearrangement joins TRBV14 to TRBJ2-7; the match to TRBD1 covers 8 bases. Looked up from germline, CDR1 is SGHDN and CDR2 is FVKESK. J gave up 3 bases and V 5 bases, and 6 bases lay outside the gene matches. The CDR3 extends over 14 amino acids. The CDR3 DNA is TGTGCCAGCAGCTATGGGACAGGAGACTACGAGCAGTACTTC. Translation: CASSYGTGDYEQYF. The full variable domain, with the rest looked up from reference TRBV14 and TRBJ2-7, is EAGVTQFPSHSVIEKGQTVTLRCDPISGHDNLYWYRRVMGKEIKFLLHFVKESKQDESGMPNNRFLAERTGGTYSTLKVQPAELEDSGVYFCASSYGTGDYEQYFGPGTRLTVT.

The chain couples TRBV7-9 to TRBJ2-7; the match to TRBD1 covers 9 bases. J gave up 9 bases and V 5 bases, and 5 bases lay outside the gene matches. This CDR3 is 12 amino acids long. Germline lookup yields CDR1 SEHNR and CDR2 FQNEAQ (reference sequence). The chain's CDR3 is CASSPGQGGQYF. CDR3 DNA: TGTGCCAGCAGCCCGGGACAGGGTGGGCAGTACTTC.

This clonotype was seen at least ten times. The CDR3 DNA reads TGTGCCAGCAGTCCCACAGGGGAAATTGGTGAAGCTTTCTTT. Protein: CASSPTGEIGEAFF. The chain has TRBV6-6 and TRBJ1-1; TRBD1 matches 7 bases. The germline V gene has CDR1 MNHNY and CDR2 SVGAGI (reference sequence). CDR3 length: 14 amino acids. V lost 5 bases and J lost 7; bases outside the gene matches: 10.

This clonotype occurred once. The chain's CDR3 is CASSKTGSARGYTF. CDR3 nucleotide sequence: TGTGCCAGCAGTAAGACAGGGTCGGCGCGTGGCTACACCTTC. This chain joins TRBV25-1 and TRBJ1-2; TRBD1 agrees at 7 bases. Germline V lookup: CDR1 MGHDK, CDR2 SYGVNS. V lost 5 bases to trimming and J lost 7 bases; unmatched junction nucleotides: 10. The CDR3 is made up of 14 amino acids.

This clonotype was counted many times. The chain combines TRBV25-1 with TRBJ1-4; 11 bases line up with TRBD1. CDR1 MGHDK and CDR2 SYGVNS come from the germline V gene. This CDR3 contains 18 residues. J was trimmed by 2 bases and V by 1 base; bases with no gene match: 6. CDR3: CASSEWGQGDWTNEKLFF. The CDR3, as DNA: TGTGCCAGCAGTGAATGGGGACAGGGGGATTGGACTAATGAAAAACTGTTTTTT. Drawing the rest from reference TRBV25-1 and TRBJ1-4, the complete variable domain is EADIYQTPRYLVIGTGKKITLECSQTMGHDKMYWYQQDPGMELHLIHYSYGVNSTEKGDLSSESTVSRIRTEHFPLTLESARPSHTSQYLCASSEWGQGDWTNEKLFFGSGTQLSVL.

This clonotype was counted ten times or more. This sequence joins TRBV2 and TRBJ1-4; no definite D call. The ends were cut back, 6 bases at V and 0 bases at J, with 8 bases in the middle. The CDR3 consists of 14 residues. Germline values: CDR1 SNHLY, CDR2 FYNNEI. CDR3 amino acids: CASSRLTTNEKLFF. In DNA form, the CDR3 reads TGTGCCAGCAGCAGACTCACAACTAATGAAAAACTGTTTTTT.

This clonotype has a count of ten or more. The chain joins TRBV11-3 to TRBJ1-2; tentative D call: TRBD1 (6 bases). Germline assignment: CDR1 SGHNT and CDR2 YENEEA. V was trimmed by 5 bases and J by 4 bases, leaving 14 bases between them. The CDR3 consists of 14 residues. CDR3: CASSQGRASYGYTF. CDR3 DNA: TGTGCCAGCAGCCAGGGGCGTGCCTCCTATGGCTACACCTTC. The full variable domain, with the rest looked up from reference TRBV11-3 and TRBJ1-2, is EAGVVQSPRYKIIEKKQPVAFWCNPISGHNTLYWYLQNLGQGPELLIRYENEEAVDDSQLPKDRFSAERLKGVDSTLKIQPAELGDSAVYLCASSQGRASYGYTFGSGTRLTVV.

The table lists this clonotype with many counts. This chain joins TRBV28 and TRBJ2-5; unclear D gene. This CDR3 spans 13 amino acids. Germline V gene data show CDR1 as MDHEN and CDR2 as SYDVKM. Trimming cost V 8 bases and J 7 bases, with 17 bases left between them. The chain's CDR3 is CASSEPPLGTQYF. The CDR3 DNA is TGTGCCAGCTCCGAACCCCCATTAGGGACCCAGTACTTC.

This clonotype was counted ten times or more. The genes are TRBV9 and TRBJ2-7; TRBD2 matches at 15 bases. V lost 4 bases to trimming and J lost 3 bases; unmatched junction nucleotides: 11. This CDR3 has 18 residues. The germline gives CDR1 SGDLS, CDR2 YYNGEE. The CDR3 loop is CASSPGTSGGFGDYEQYF. Here the CDR3 DNA reads TGTGCCAGCAGCCCGGGGACTAGCGGGGGGTTCGGGGACTACGAGCAGTACTTC.

As for this clonotype: Germline is not matched at one junction end, which may reflect a read error. The genes are TRBV5-5 and TRBJ1-2; TRBD1 matches at 7 bases. The CDR3 has 14 residues. Germline values: CDR1 SGHKS, CDR2 YYEKEE (reference sequence). CDR3 in amino acids: CASSLPTGDYGYTF. The DNA of the CDR3 is TGCGCCAGCAGCTTGCCTACAGGGGACTATGGCTACACCTTC.

This clonotype was seen more than once but under ten times. V gene TRBV28 combines with J gene TRBJ2-5, with D possibly matching TRBD2 (6 bases). V lost 4 bases to trimming and J lost 0 bases, with 21 bases between them. CDR3 length equals 18 residues. Germline CDR1 is MDHEN and CDR2 is SYDVKM. The CDR3 here is CASSSAWLRGAYQETQYF. CDR3 nucleotide sequence: TGTGCCAGCAGTTCTGCCTGGTTGCGGGGAGCGTACCAAGAGACCCAGTACTTC.

The gene calls are TRBV5-1 and TRBJ2-6; D is undetermined. The CDR3 has 15 amino acids. From germline, CDR1 is SGHRS and CDR2 YFSETQ. V dropped 6 bases and J dropped 4 bases, with 14 bases sitting between them. CDR3 in DNA: TGCGCCAGCAAGATTCAAGGTTCCGGGGCCAACGTCCTGACTTTC. It codes for CASKIQGSGANVLTF.

V is TRBV29-1 and J is TRBJ1-6, with D unresolved. V gave up 5 bases and J gave up 6 bases, with 17 bases separating them. This CDR3 is built from 15 residues. The germline CDR1 and CDR2 sequences are SQVTM and ANQGSEA. The DNA of the CDR3 is TGCAGCGTTCCAGAACTAAGACCGATTAATTCACCCCTCCACTTT. It encodes CSVPELRPINSPLHF.

There are many counts of this clonotype. This sequence joins TRBV19 and TRBJ1-2; 7 nucleotides match TRBD1. The CDR3 extends over 13 amino acids. The V gene end was trimmed by 10 bases and the J gene end by 2 bases; junction bases not matched to a gene: 7. CDR1 LNHDA and CDR2 SQIVND come from the germline V gene (reference sequence). The CDR3 spells CAIRDRSNYGYTF. CDR3 nucleotide sequence: TGTGCCATTCGGGACAGATCCAACTATGGCTACACCTTC.

With regard to this clonotype: Because the CDR3 is missing its conserved closing phenylalanine or tryptophan, this is likely a read error. J is TRBJ2-7 and V is TRBV4-1, with 11 bases aligning to TRBD2. Trimming cost V 1 base and J 7 bases; bases outside gene matches: 0. Per the germline V gene, CDR1 is MGHRA and CDR2 is YSYEKL. CDR3 length: 13 residues. The CDR3 bases are TGCGCCAGCAGCCAAGGGACTAGCGGGGAGCAGTACATC. The encoded protein is CASSQGTSGEQYI.

V is TRBV7-9 and J is TRBJ2-1; TRBD1 agrees at 9 bases. With V trimmed by 5 bases and J by 7 bases, 12 bases remained unmatched. Per germline, CDR1 SEHNR and CDR2 FQNEAQ (reference sequence). The CDR3 has 16 amino acids. The CDR3: CASSERGQGLKNEQFF. The CDR3 nucleotides read TGTGCCAGCAGCGAGCGGGGACAGGGCTTGAAAAATGAGCAGTTCTTC.

This clonotype occurred many times. The V and J genes are TRBV27 and TRBJ2-1; weak D call: TRBD2 (6 bases). This CDR3 is 15 amino acids long. In germline, CDR1 is MNHEY, CDR2 SMNVEV (reference sequence). Between the trimmed V and J ends, which lost 5 bases and 6 bases, there was a span of 17 bases. This CDR3 is CASSPGRSVSNEQFF. The CDR3 DNA is TGTGCCAGCAGTCCCGGGAGAAGCGTGTCCAATGAGCAGTTCTTC.

This clonotype was picked up many times. The gene calls are TRBV11-1 and TRBJ1-1; perhaps TRBD1 as D (5 bases). Trimming left V 3 bases short and J 0 bases short, with 11 bases between. The length of the CDR3 is 15 residues. CDR1 is SGHAT and CDR2 is FQDESV in the germline V gene (reference sequence). For the CDR3, the DNA is TGTGCCAGCAGCTTGGCTGGGACCCTGAACACTGAAGCTTTCTTT. Protein sequence: CASSLAGTLNTEAFF.

This chain connects TRBV4-3 to TRBJ1-2; 7 nucleotides line up with TRBD1. Germline V gene data show CDR1 as LGHNA and CDR2 as YSLEER. Trimming took 1 base from V and 8 from J; bases not matched to a gene: 7. The CDR3 is made up of 14 amino acids. The CDR3 reads CASSQGQGGIGYTF. CDR3 bases: TGCGCCAGCAGCCAAGGGCAGGGGGGTATAGGCTACACCTTC.

The V call is TRBV28, the J call TRBJ2-5; maybe TRBD1 (5 bases). Germline CDR1 and CDR2: MDHEN and SYDVKM. The CDR3 runs to 16 residues. V shed 5 bases and J shed 5 bases, with 21 bases lying between them. The CDR3: CASSPQFGQGRETQYF. The CDR3 coding sequence is TGTGCCAGCAGTCCCCAGTTTGGGCAGGGCCGGGAGACCCAGTACTTC.

The V and J genes are TRBV7-2 and TRBJ2-5, with D unclear. Germline V lookup: CDR1 SGHTA, CDR2 FQGNSA. The CDR3 covers 15 residues. Trimming removed 5 bases from V and 7 bases from J, with 20 bases in between. The CDR3 DNA is TGTGCCAGCAGCACCCGGGCCAATAATGAAAGGACCCAGTACTTC. Translated: CASSTRANNERTQYF.

This clonotype appeared many times. The rearrangement joins TRBV28 to TRBJ2-7, with 7 bases fitting TRBD1. Looked up from germline, CDR1 is MDHEN and CDR2 is SYDVKM. Trimming at V came to 6 bases and at J to 3 bases, leaving 2 bases not matched to a gene. This CDR3 is built from 12 residues. The CDR3: CASSRQGYEQYF. The CDR3 DNA follows: TGTGCCAGCAGCCGACAGGGCTACGAGCAGTACTTC.

This clonotype showed up just a few times. The rearrangement joins TRBV19 to TRBJ1-6, with 9 bases fitting TRBD1. Germline V gene data show CDR1 as LNHDA and CDR2 as SQIVND (reference sequence). Losses at the gene ends were 5 bases for V and 7 bases for J; bases not matched to a gene: 3. There are 14 residues in the CDR3. CDR3 bases: TGTGCCAGTAGTGGAGGGACAGGGAATTCACCCCTCCACTTT. As protein: CASSGGTGNSPLHF.